The T cell receptor beta chain described here comes from a study of shared T cell receptors in the human thymus. CDR3 size: 12 residues. Trimming took off 7 bases at V and 15 bases at J, with 19 bases between the two ends. The germline V gene has CDR1 MNHNS and CDR2 SASEGT. Here immunoSEQ multiplex PCR was the method, and the copy in TCRdb shows in-frame clones only, minus some. The table lists roughly 700,000 clones, 88% of them singletons. The same data also went into a second study, on human thymus T cells.

The rearrangement uses TRBV6-1 and TRBJ2-4, with D maybe TRBD1 (5 bases). Sequencing was carried out using thymocytes. The TCR comes from a boy in the first two years of life with a congenital heart defect. CDR3 residues: CASTPNRGARYF. The CDR3 nucleotides read TGTGCCAGCACCCCCAATCGTGGGGCCCGGTACTTC.